Listed here are 30 T cell receptor beta chains from one sample, sequenced in a study of cytomegalovirus exposure and HLA in healthy donors. The PCR made use of 60 Vbeta and 13 Jbeta primers. The protocol was immunoSEQ multiplex PCR, while the TCRdb copy is restricted to in-frame clones and leaves out a portion. The data contain 100,000 to 150,000 clones, 83% of them singletons. The sample was PBMCs. The receptor source for this set is a man aged 35 to 55 in good health and CMV-seronegative.

The rearrangement uses TRBV19 and TRBJ1-1; 9 nucleotides line up with TRBD1. CDR3 size: 13 residues. CDR1 and CDR2 (germline): LNHDA, SQIVND (reference sequence). The junction had 5 bases not matched to a gene; V was cut back by 5 bases and J by 7 bases. The chain's CDR3 is CASSVGQGIEAFF. The CDR3 DNA reads TGTGCCAGTAGTGTGGGACAGGGCATTGAAGCTTTCTTT. The full variable domain, with the rest looked up from reference TRBV19 and TRBJ1-1, is DGGITQSPKYLFRKEGQNVTLSCEQNLNHDAMYWYRQDPGQGLRLIYYSQIVNDFQKGDIAEGYSVSREKKESFPLTVTSAQKNPTAFYLCASSVGQGIEAFFGQGTRLTVV.

This sequence joins TRBV10-1 and TRBJ2-7; the match to TRBD2 covers 10 bases. Germline V CDR1 and CDR2: WNHNN, SYGVQD (reference sequence). The CDR3 totals 13 residues. Unmatched junction bases numbered 8, after V lost 10 bases and J lost 5 bases. As DNA, the CDR3 is TGCGCCAACCAAATTCTAGCGGGGGACGAGCAGTACTTC. Its translation is CANQILAGDEQYF.

This clone was detected a few times. The CDR3 region has the DNA TGTGCCACCTGGACAGGGGGCGCTCCGGGCGGCTACACCTTC. This sequence encodes CATWTGGAPGGYTF. V gene TRBV28 combines with J gene TRBJ1-2; 11 positions match TRBD1. This CDR3 region has 14 residues. Germline values: CDR1 MDHEN, CDR2 SYDVKM. After removal of 10 bases from V and 8 bases from J, the junction contained 12 bases not matched to a gene.

The V call is TRBV5-1, the J call TRBJ2-7; 13 positions match TRBD2. CDR3 length: 15 amino acids. CDR1 is SGHRS, CDR2 YFSETQ, per germline. The V segment lost 4 bases and the J segment 6 bases; nucleotides outside the gene matches: 7. CDR3 protein: CASSALAGGPPEQYF. DNA for the CDR3: TGCGCCAGCAGCGCACTAGCGGGAGGGCCTCCCGAGCAGTACTTC.

The chain employs TRBV7-9 and TRBJ2-3; weak D call: TRBD1 (5 bases). V lost 0 bases, J lost 6 bases, and 10 bases lay in between. This CDR3 contains 14 residues. From germline, CDR1 is SEHNR and CDR2 FQNEAQ (reference sequence). CDR3 protein: CASSLASGMDTQYF. The CDR3 nucleotides are TGTGCCAGCAGCTTAGCTTCAGGGATGGATACGCAGTATTTT. Complete variable domain (other parts from reference TRBV7-9 and TRBJ2-3): DTGVSQNPRHKITKRGQNVTFRCDPISEHNRLYWYRQTLGQGPEFLTYFQNEAQLEKSRLLSDRFSAERPKGSFSTLEIQRTEQGDSAMYLCASSLASGMDTQYFGPGTRLTVL.

This clone was detected a few times. V usage is TRBV7-9 and J usage is TRBJ1-5, with no clear D. Germline V lookup: CDR1 SEHNR, CDR2 FQNEAQ (reference sequence). The germline V and J ends were trimmed by 2 bases and 7 bases, with 12 bases remaining between them. The CDR3 is 14 amino acids. CDR3 region: CASSLMEPGQPQHF. CDR3 in DNA: TGTGCCAGCAGCTTAATGGAGCCTGGGCAGCCCCAGCATTTT. The complete variable domain, with remaining parts taken from reference TRBV7-9 and TRBJ1-5, reads DTGVSQNPRHKITKRGQNVTFRCDPISEHNRLYWYRQTLGQGPEFLTYFQNEAQLEKSRLLSDRFSAERPKGSFSTLEIQRTEQGDSAMYLCASSLMEPGQPQHFGDGTRLSIL.

V gene TRBV5-1 combines with J gene TRBJ2-1; TRBD2 aligns across 12 bases. Germline V gene sequence: CDR1 SGHRS, CDR2 YFSETQ. The CDR3 is 15 residues long. V trimming: 0 bases; J trimming: 9 bases; junction bases outside the gene matches: 4. The CDR3 region has the DNA TGCGCCAGCAGCTTGGCTAGCGGGGGGGCCTCTGAGCAGTTCTTC. Its translation is CASSLASGGASEQFF. Supplemented by reference TRBV5-1 and TRBJ2-1, the full variable domain reads KAGVTQTPRYLIKTRGQQVTLSCSPISGHRSVSWYQQTPGQGLQFLFEYFSETQRNKGNFPGRFSGRQFSNSRSEMNVSTLELGDSALYLCASSLASGGASEQFFGPGTRLTVL.

This chain connects TRBV20-1 to TRBJ2-5; TRBD2 matches at 7 bases. Per the germline V gene, CDR1 is DFQATT and CDR2 is SNEGSKA (reference sequence). The CDR3 length is 11 residues. V was pared by 1 base and J by 11 bases, with 4 bases of the junction left unmatched. In DNA, the CDR3 is TGCAGTGCTAGAGGGGCGGGGGAGCAGTACTTC. Its protein product is CSARGAGEQYF.

The J gene is TRBJ2-7, the V gene TRBV30; D is perhaps TRBD2 (6 bases). The germline gives CDR1 GTSNPN, CDR2 SVGIG (reference sequence). Trimming cost V 2 bases and J 0 bases, with 17 bases left between them. CDR3 length: 16 residues. As DNA, the CDR3 is TGTGCCTGGAGTTTCGCGGGAATAGCGGTCTCCTACGAGCAGTACTTC. It codes for CAWSFAGIAVSYEQYF.

The rearrangement joins TRBV2 to TRBJ1-1, with D unclear. V was cut by 7 bases and J by 2 bases, with 11 bases left in between. Germline V gene lookup returns CDR1 SNHLY and CDR2 FYNNEI. The CDR3 has 13 residues. CDR3 sequence reads: CASKVRENTEAFF. The CDR3, as DNA: TGTGCCAGCAAGGTCCGGGAAAACACTGAAGCTTTCTTT.

This chain connects TRBV10-3 to TRBJ2-1, with 7 bases identical to TRBD2. The trim removed 6 bases at V and 1 base at J, leaving 3 bases unmatched. CDR1 is ENHRY and CDR2 is SYGVKD in the germline V gene. The CDR3 is 14 residues long. The CDR3 reads CAIRRENSYNEQFF. CDR3 sequence (DNA): TGTGCCATCAGGCGGGAGAATTCCTACAATGAGCAGTTCTTC.

The chain carries TRBV5-1 and TRBJ2-7; no clear D. V lost 7 bases, J lost 7 bases, and 21 bases lay in between. This CDR3 has 14 amino acids. Germline-derived CDR1 and CDR2 are SGHRS and YFSETQ. Here the CDR3 DNA reads TGCGCCAGCGCCTCCCAGAGCAGCTCGGGTGAGCAGTACTTC. Its translation is CASASQSSSGEQYF.

The chain carries TRBV9 and TRBJ2-3, with D perhaps TRBD1 (5 bases). V was pared by 0 bases and J by 8 bases, with 16 bases between. Germline CDR1 SGDLS, CDR2 YYNGEE. The CDR3 sequence is 15 residues long. DNA of the CDR3: TGTGCCAGCAGCGTAGTACCGAGTCTCCAGGGTACGCAGTATTTT. The encoded protein is CASSVVPSLQGTQYF.

The chain links TRBV6-5 to TRBJ1-5; no firm D call. V lost 5 bases and J 6 bases, leaving 11 bases between the germline ends. Germline V gene sequence: CDR1 MNHEY, CDR2 SVGAGI. CDR3 length equals 13 residues. CDR3 protein: CASSRTRGQPQHF. Here the CDR3 DNA reads TGTGCCAGCAGTCGTACACGGGGTCAGCCCCAGCATTTT.

With regard to this clone: At one end the junction does not follow the germline gene, possibly because of a read error. This chain's CDR3 is CAIGGTGPYDSPLHF. The CDR3 coding sequence is TGTGCCATCGGGGGGACGGGCCCCTATGATTCACCCCTCCACTTT. The chain combines TRBV10-3 with TRBJ1-6; tentative D call: TRBD1 (5 bases). Germline values: CDR1 ENHRY, CDR2 SYGVKD. This CDR3 has 15 residues.

The genes are TRBV27 and TRBJ1-1, with a possible D match to TRBD1 (5 bases). Germline loops: CDR1 MNHEY, CDR2 SMNVEV (reference sequence). V was shortened by 5 bases and J by 5 bases, with 24 bases between the two germline ends. The length of the CDR3 is 17 residues. In DNA form, the CDR3 reads TGTGCCAGCAGTCCGAGCCGGGACGAGGAGGGGATGACTGAAGCTTTCTTT. The encoded protein is CASSPSRDEEGMTEAFF.

The chain carries TRBV2 and TRBJ2-7; 9 bases align to TRBD2. Trimming removed 7 bases from V and 3 bases from J; junction bases left unmatched: 7. The CDR3 loop spans 14 amino acids. The V gene's germline CDR1 is SNHLY and CDR2 FYNNEI. CDR3 nucleotide sequence: TGTGCCAGCAACCCCGGGACTAGCCTCTACGAGCAGTACTTC. Protein: CASNPGTSLYEQYF. Looking up the rest from reference TRBV2 and TRBJ2-7 gives the full variable domain: EPEVTQTPSHQVTQMGQEVILRCVPISNHLYFYWYRQILGQKVEFLVSFYNNEISEKSEIFDDQFSVERPDGSNFTLKIRSTKLEDSAMYFCASNPGTSLYEQYFGPGTRLTVT.

The sample holds a few counts of this clone. The chain recombines TRBV2 with TRBJ1-1; a weak D match, TRBD1 (6 bases). V lost 6 bases and J lost 1, with 21 bases in between. Per germline, CDR1 SNHLY and CDR2 FYNNEI. The CDR3 is 17 residues long. Written as DNA, the CDR3 is TGTGCCAGCAGGAAGGACAGTTTTCTCCTTGGGAACACTGAAGCTTTCTTT. Amino acid sequence: CASRKDSFLLGNTEAFF.

Remarks on this clone: This specimen includes other DNA sequences encoding the same CDR3. The chain carries TRBV5-4 and TRBJ2-7; D is possibly TRBD1 (5 bases). The CDR3 spans 13 residues. Between the trimmed V and J ends, which lost 0 bases and 2 bases, there was a span of 6 bases. CDR1 SGHNT and CDR2 YYREEE come from the germline V gene (reference sequence). CDR3 residues: CASSLGGTYEQYF. CDR3 DNA sequence: TGTGCCAGCAGCTTGGGGGGCACCTACGAGCAGTACTTC. The variable domain in full, with the rest retrieved from reference TRBV5-4 and TRBJ2-7, is ETGVTQSPTHLIKTRGQQVTLRCSSQSGHNTVSWYQQALGQGPQFIFQYYREEENGRGNFPPRFSGLQFPNYSSELNVNALELDDSALYLCASSLGGTYEQYFGPGTRLTVT.

This clone has more than one count but fewer than ten. The V and J genes are TRBV5-1 and TRBJ2-1, with a weak D call TRBD2 (5 bases). Germline V gene lookup returns CDR1 SGHRS and CDR2 YFSETQ. Trimming removed 2 bases at V and 4 bases at J, with 16 bases between. CDR3 size: 16 residues. The CDR3 here is CASSFFLATNYNEQFF. The CDR3 nucleotides are TGCGCCAGCAGCTTCTTTCTAGCAACGAATTACAATGAGCAGTTCTTC.

DNA of the CDR3: TGTGCCAGCAGAAAAAAGGGGGCTAGTTCAGATACGCAGTATTTT. The encoded protein is CASRKKGASSDTQYF. V is TRBV6-5 and J is TRBJ2-3; 7 bases are shared with TRBD1. V shed 6 bases and J 4 bases; nucleotides not matched to a gene: 10. Germline CDR1 and CDR2: MNHEY and SVGAGI. This CDR3 region has 15 residues.

The V gene is TRBV29-1, the J gene TRBJ2-3, with D unresolved. Trimming cost V 3 bases and J 1 base, with 5 bases left between them. The CDR3 spans 12 residues. Germline loops: CDR1 SQVTM, CDR2 ANQGSEA. The CDR3: CSVDPGTDTQYF. CDR3 sequence (DNA): TGCAGCGTTGACCCAGGCACAGATACGCAGTATTTT.

This chain links TRBV6-6 with TRBJ2-7; TRBD2 matches 12 bases. J was trimmed by 3 bases and V by 6 bases; bases with no gene match: 6. Germline V lookup: CDR1 MNHNY, CDR2 SVGAGI (reference sequence). The CDR3 consists of 15 residues. The CDR3 spells CASRQPGLAGYEQYF. In DNA, the CDR3 is TGTGCCAGCAGGCAGCCGGGACTAGCGGGCTACGAGCAGTACTTC.

The chain combines TRBV2 with TRBJ2-4; D call uncertain. The CDR3 covers 10 residues. Germline values: CDR1 SNHLY, CDR2 FYNNEI. The V gene lost 8 bases and the J gene lost 4 bases, with 3 bases spanning the gap. CDR3 protein: CASEKNIQYF. The CDR3 region has the DNA TGTGCCAGCGAGAAAAACATTCAGTACTTC.

This clone was picked up one time. This chain joins TRBV19 and TRBJ1-3; D possibly corresponds to TRBD1 (5 bases). Deletions cut 5 bases from V and 4 bases from J, with 18 bases between. CDR3 length: 16 residues. CDR1 and CDR2 from the germline V gene are LNHDA and SQIVND (reference sequence). The CDR3 spells CASSPRGGDGGNTIYF. The CDR3 DNA sequence: TGTGCCAGTAGTCCTCGGGGAGGGGACGGAGGAAACACCATATATTTT.

Concerning this clone: The junction differs from germline at one of its ends, possibly a read error. Other nucleotide sequences in the sample specify the same CDR3. The chain combines TRBV9 with TRBJ1-5; a possible D gene is TRBD1 (5 bases). CDR1 and CDR2 from the germline V gene are SGDLS and YYNGEE. The CDR3 spans 14 residues. CDR3 sequence: CASSEGSGVQPQHF. CDR3 in DNA: TGTGCCAGCAGCGAGGGGTCGGGGGTGCAGCCCCAACATTTT. The full variable domain, completed using reference TRBV9 and TRBJ1-5, is DSGVTQTPKHLITATGQRVTLRCSPRSGDLSVYWYQQSLDQGLQFLIQYYNGEERAKGNILERFSAQQFPDLHSELNLSSLELGDSALYFCASSEGSGVQPQHFGDGTRLSIL.

The chain uses TRBV12-1 and TRBJ2-3; the DNA was not used to check the table's D call, TRBD2. TRBV12-1 is recorded as a pseudogene. This CDR3 spans 18 amino acids. CDR3 coding DNA: TGTGCCAGCAGTTCCGGGACTAGCGGGGAGGGGTGCACAGATACGCAGTATTTT. Amino acid sequence: CASSSGTSGEGCTDTQYF.

The chain carries TRBV10-1 and TRBJ1-2; no definite D call. V was clipped by 8 bases and J by 8 bases, with 15 bases between them. The CDR3 is 12 residues long. Germline V lookup: CDR1 WNHNN, CDR2 SYGVQD (reference sequence). The CDR3 DNA is TGCGCCAGCCCCGGACGTCGGGAGGGCTACACCTTC. Translating gives CASPGRREGYTF.

V usage is TRBV7-6 and J usage is TRBJ2-1, with 8 bases that match TRBD2. Unmatched junction bases numbered 6, after V lost 3 bases and J lost 5 bases. The CDR3 contains 15 residues. The germline gives CDR1 SGHVS, CDR2 FNYEAQ. The CDR3 nucleotides are TGTGCCAGCAGCTTCACTAGCGGAGGGGACAATGAGCAGTTCTTC. The encoded protein is CASSFTSGGDNEQFF. The entire variable domain, with the rest obtained from reference TRBV7-6 and TRBJ2-1, is as follows: GAGVSQSPRYKVTKRGQDVALRCDPISGHVSLYWYRQALGQGPEFLTYFNYEAQQDKSGLPNDRFSAERPEGSISTLTIQRTEQRDSAMYRCASSFTSGGDNEQFFGPGTRLTVL.

The chain couples TRBV27 to TRBJ2-5; the D gene is possibly TRBD1 (5 bases). Trimming shortened V by 2 bases and J by 1 base, and 5 bases separated the two germline ends. Germline V CDR1 and CDR2: MNHEY, SMNVEV (reference sequence). This CDR3 spans 13 amino acids. CDR3 in amino acids: CASSLDSQETQYF. Written as DNA, the CDR3 is TGTGCCAGCAGTTTAGACAGCCAAGAGACCCAGTACTTC.